These T cell receptor beta chains were read from a single sample in a study of blood T cell repertoires in COVID-19. Sequencing used immunoSEQ multiplex PCR; TCRdb keeps in-frame clones, though not all of them. The sample lists more than 300,000 clones, around 88% occurring once. The sequenced sample was peripheral blood. Receptor source: a woman under 40 with COVID-19, enrolled during active disease. The CDR3 runs from the conserved cysteine through the conserved F or W. Fields, in order: D gene, clone size, J gene, V gene, CDR3 protein, CDR3 DNA. D genes are given only for firm matches. Rows may omit the clone size; those that give it use once, few, many or a size class.

D gene: NA; clone size: NA; J gene: TRBJ2-7; V gene: TRBV4-2; CDR3 protein: CASSPLIHRYDEQYF; CDR3 DNA: TGTGCCAGCAGCCCCCTTATACACAGGTACGACGAGCAGTACTTC
D gene: TRBD2; clone size: NA; J gene: TRBJ2-2; V gene: TRBV7-2; CDR3 protein: CASSLQAGTGELFF; CDR3 DNA: TGTGCCAGCAGCCTCCAAGCGGGGACCGGGGAGCTGTTTTTT
D gene: TRBD1; clone size: few; J gene: TRBJ1-1; V gene: TRBV5-1; CDR3 protein: CASSRYQGAGEAFF; CDR3 DNA: TGCGCCAGCAGCAGGTATCAGGGGGCTGGAGAAGCTTTCTTT
D gene: NA; clone size: NA; J gene: TRBJ1-4; V gene: TRBV5-4; CDR3 protein: CASSSGVGTNEKLFF; CDR3 DNA: TGTGCCAGCAGCTCAGGGGTAGGGACTAATGAAAAACTGTTTTTT
D gene: NA; clone size: many; J gene: TRBJ1-1; V gene: TRBV21-1; CDR3 protein: CASSKERRADTEAFF; CDR3 DNA: TGTGCCAGCAGCAAAGAACGGAGGGCTGACACTGAAGCTTTCTTT
D gene: NA; clone size: NA; J gene: TRBJ1-2; V gene: TRBV5-1; CDR3 protein: CASSWSPLRGANYGYTF; CDR3 DNA: TGCGCCAGCAGCTGGTCCCCCCTCAGGGGCGCTAACTATGGCTACACCTTC
D gene: NA; clone size: NA; J gene: TRBJ1-1; V gene: TRBV5-1; CDR3 protein: CASSVRGSNTEAFF; CDR3 DNA: TGCGCCAGCAGCGTAAGGGGGTCGAACACTGAAGCTTTCTTT
D gene: NA; clone size: NA; J gene: TRBJ1-5; V gene: TRBV7-2; CDR3 protein: CASSPNRDQPQHF; CDR3 DNA: TGTGCCAGCAGCCCGAACAGGGATCAGCCCCAGCATTTT
D gene: TRBD1; clone size: NA; J gene: TRBJ2-2; V gene: TRBV9; CDR3 protein: CASSTRTGTNTGELFF; CDR3 DNA: TGTGCCAGCAGCACCCGGACAGGGACTAACACCGGGGAGCTGTTTTTT
D gene: NA; clone size: NA; J gene: TRBJ1-1; V gene: TRBV28; CDR3 protein: CASRGDLNTEAFF; CDR3 DNA: TGTGCCAGCAGAGGGGATCTTAACACTGAAGCTTTCTTT
D gene: NA; clone size: once; J gene: TRBJ2-3; V gene: TRBV11-3; CDR3 protein: CASSSMTGVTDTQYF; CDR3 DNA: TGTGCCAGCAGCTCGATGACAGGAGTCACAGATACGCAGTATTTT
D gene: TRBD1; clone size: NA; J gene: TRBJ2-2; V gene: TRBV18; CDR3 protein: CASSLRTGWNTGELFF; CDR3 DNA: TGTGCCAGCTCCCTCCGGACAGGGTGGAACACCGGGGAGCTGTTTTTT
D gene: NA; clone size: NA; J gene: TRBJ2-5; V gene: TRBV28; CDR3 protein: CASSLSETQYF; CDR3 DNA: TGTGCCAGCAGTTTGTCTGAGACCCAGTACTTC
D gene: TRBD2; clone size: NA; J gene: TRBJ2-2; V gene: TRBV9; CDR3 protein: CASSVDFSGGNTGELFF; CDR3 DNA: TGTGCCAGCAGCGTAGACTTTAGCGGGGGGAACACCGGGGAGCTGTTTTTT
D gene: NA; clone size: NA; J gene: TRBJ1-4; V gene: TRBV5-6; CDR3 protein: CASSLGALREKLFF; CDR3 DNA: TGTGCCAGCAGCTTAGGCGCTTTGAGGGAAAAACTGTTTTTT
D gene: NA; clone size: NA; J gene: TRBJ1-1; V gene: TRBV29-1; CDR3 protein: CSVALGGPREAFF; CDR3 DNA: TGCAGCGTCGCACTAGGGGGACCCAGAGAAGCTTTCTTT